This T cell receptor beta chain was obtained from a study of T-cell memory formation after mild COVID-19. General study points: That cross-reactive memory joined was suggested by some responding clones appearing in pre-infection memory.

Employing constant-segment primers, 5'RACE generated TCR alpha and TCR beta cDNA libraries bearing sample barcodes and UMIs. In TCRdb, the 5' RACE reads were re-called with MiXCR into one record per CDR3 protein. In the table there are fewer than 50,000 distinct CDR3 sequences, about 7% of which are singletons. This clonotype was seen many times. Antigen specificity is unknown. CDR3 size: 12 residues. CDR1 and CDR2 (germline): MRHNA, SNTAGT. V lost 2 bases and J 5 bases, leaving 6 bases between the germline ends. The chain uses TRBV6-4 and TRBJ1-1; a weak D match, TRBD1 (5 bases). What was sequenced was PBMCs or a T cell subset sorted from them (not recorded which). This clonotype originated in a man younger than 35 who had mild COVID-19 (a few samples of this study predate the infection). Cell type and time point are not known. CDR3 loop: CASSDGGTEAFF. The CDR3 DNA follows: TGTGCCAGCAGTGACGGGGGTACTGAAGCTTTCTTT.